The rows below give T cell receptor beta chains drawn from one sample of a study of T cell responses to AZD1222 COVID-19 vaccine. Assay used: immunoSEQ multiplex PCR; TCRdb lists only in-frame clones, some missing. This repertoire shows about 120,000 clones, 85% to 95% found once; its top ten account for 2.5% to 3%. The sequenced sample was peripheral blood, obtained on day 0 of AZD1222 vaccination. The receptor source for this set is an adult in good health. Each CDR3 is given without its conserved first and last residue. Fields, in order: J gene, V gene, CDR3 protein.

J gene: TRBJ1-6
V gene: TRBV16
CDR3 protein: ASTPGDSLVH

J gene: TRBJ2-3
V gene: TRBV19
CDR3 protein: ASSTLVVGGPLNTQY

J gene: TRBJ1-5
V gene: TRBV29-1
CDR3 protein: SVGYRGGQPQH

J gene: TRBJ2-5
V gene: TRBV3-1/TRBV3-2
CDR3 protein: ASSPIMGVRETQY

J gene: TRBJ1-5
V gene: TRBV27
CDR3 protein: ASSSRDTGPQH

J gene: TRBJ2-2
V gene: TRBV2
CDR3 protein: ASKWVDSNTGELF

J gene: TRBJ2-1
V gene: TRBV7-8
CDR3 protein: ASSSTGEVRGNEQF

J gene: TRBJ2-1
V gene: TRBV11-3
CDR3 protein: ASSLLGGTDEQF

J gene: TRBJ2-7
V gene: TRBV11-2
CDR3 protein: ASSLGEGNVYEQY

J gene: TRBJ1-1
V gene: TRBV30
CDR3 protein: AWSIRARTEAF

J gene: TRBJ2-7
V gene: TRBV5-6
CDR3 protein: ASSPGQAFSYEQY

J gene: TRBJ1-2
V gene: TRBV4-2
CDR3 protein: ASSGGGRDYGYT

J gene: TRBJ2-7
V gene: TRBV11-2
CDR3 protein: ASSLFYEQY

J gene: TRBJ2-5
V gene: TRBV9
CDR3 protein: ASSVGGTVRNQETQY

J gene: TRBJ2-1
V gene: TRBV11-2
CDR3 protein: ASSSGLQIYNEQF

J gene: TRBJ2-7
V gene: TRBV28
CDR3 protein: ASSLPPRSKQY

J gene: TRBJ2-5
V gene: TRBV20-1
CDR3 protein: SARAGETQY

J gene: TRBJ1-4
V gene: TRBV25-1
CDR3 protein: ASSSIGGVHEKLF

J gene: TRBJ2-5
V gene: TRBV7-6
CDR3 protein: ASSFGETQY

J gene: TRBJ1-5
V gene: TRBV10-3
CDR3 protein: AISESREGDGNQPQH

J gene: TRBJ2-4
V gene: TRBV11-2
CDR3 protein: ASSLPRGKNIQY

J gene: TRBJ1-5
V gene: TRBV2
CDR3 protein: ASTPGTRNQPQH

J gene: TRBJ2-1
V gene: TRBV2
CDR3 protein: ASTRELKNEQF

J gene: TRBJ1-5
V gene: TRBV7-6
CDR3 protein: ASSLLIGGQPQH

J gene: TRBJ1-5
V gene: TRBV11-2
CDR3 protein: ASSGNSNQPQH

J gene: TRBJ1-4
V gene: TRBV6-5
CDR3 protein: ASSYRGVSEKLF

J gene: TRBJ1-1
V gene: TRBV19
CDR3 protein: ASSIQGGSEAF

J gene: TRBJ2-1
V gene: TRBV2
CDR3 protein: ASRETGHSYNEQF

J gene: TRBJ2-7
V gene: TRBV5-1
CDR3 protein: ASSRQGSSYEQY

J gene: TRBJ2-7
V gene: TRBV28
CDR3 protein: ASSIRGTASSYEQY

J gene: TRBJ1-1
V gene: TRBV4-1
CDR3 protein: ASSPGPSADTEAF

J gene: TRBJ2-7
V gene: TRBV27
CDR3 protein: ASSLGGRPYEQY

J gene: TRBJ2-2
V gene: TRBV7-6
CDR3 protein: ASSLVRLGAGELF

J gene: TRBJ2-7
V gene: TRBV19
CDR3 protein: ASSIDDGSSYEQY

J gene: TRBJ1-6
V gene: TRBV2
CDR3 protein: AGESPLH

J gene: TRBJ1-2
V gene: TRBV2
CDR3 protein: ASSEETANYGYT

J gene: TRBJ1-2
V gene: TRBV5-1
CDR3 protein: ASSSDSYGYT

J gene: TRBJ2-7
V gene: TRBV30
CDR3 protein: AWARLAVRGEQY

J gene: TRBJ1-4
V gene: TRBV11-2
CDR3 protein: ASSLDGAAPNEKLF

J gene: TRBJ1-5
V gene: TRBV11-2
CDR3 protein: ASSLAPVGQPQH

J gene: TRBJ2-2
V gene: TRBV3-1/TRBV3-2
CDR3 protein: ASSQRLAGGAGELF

J gene: TRBJ2-4
V gene: TRBV7-2
CDR3 protein: ASSLGQRRQIAKNIQY

J gene: TRBJ2-7
V gene: TRBV19
CDR3 protein: ASTDRGRPYEQY

J gene: TRBJ2-5
V gene: TRBV7-6
CDR3 protein: ASSPDSGRAETQY

J gene: TRBJ2-1
V gene: TRBV18
CDR3 protein: ASSLPRPGVYNEQF

J gene: TRBJ1-3
V gene: TRBV6-5
CDR3 protein: ASSSTGISGNTIY

J gene: TRBJ2-1
V gene: TRBV7-6
CDR3 protein: ASSDSGRPYNEQF

J gene: TRBJ1-2
V gene: TRBV2
CDR3 protein: CSGAGGTRYGYT

J gene: TRBJ1-2
V gene: TRBV6-5
CDR3 protein: ASSRTEYGYT

J gene: TRBJ2-1
V gene: TRBV19
CDR3 protein: ASSGAGSSYNEQF

J gene: TRBJ2-1
V gene: TRBV28
CDR3 protein: ASRSLSYNEQF